The entry below describes one TCR beta chain. This clone was observed many times. Its specific antigen is unknown. No per-base quality is available; no much larger clone lies one base away. V has 4 bases trimmed and J has 6 bases trimmed; junction bases matching no gene number 8. Based on the germline V gene, the CDR1 and CDR2 sequences are MGHRA and YSYEKL. Reading from cysteine to phenylalanine, the CDR3 counts 16 amino acids. The retained sequence is limited to the CDR3, 48 bases, with the frame set at the first base. This specimen comes from a study of metastatic and nonmetastatic thyroid tumors (dated by TCRdb to the early 2020s). For context, the study as a whole: For patients with malignant and with benign thyroid disease, the researchers compared repertoires between peripheral blood samples and tumor or nodule tissue samples.

Library preparation was by PCR. TCRdb lists the instrument as Illumina HiSeq 4000. High-throughput sequencing was used to profile the CDR3 region of the TCR beta-chain in every patient. In the source study's methods: A classifier to discriminate distant-metastatic papillary thyroid cancer patients was built from CDR3 differences across clinicopathological groups. The Shannon index was used to assess repertoire diversity, and the Morisita-Horn index was used to assess tumor-blood repertoire similarity. The public reads were quality trimmed at Q25 with fastp and then assembled into clones with MiXCR by TCRdb, keeping productive beta chains. The V and J calls reflect TCRdb's pipeline rather than the authors' work. The sample table lists approximately 35,000 clones, approximately 11% of them with a count of one. The ten largest make up 16% of the sample. Results the study describes overall, beyond this receptor: TCR beta diversity was reported as significantly higher in malignant tumors than in benign nodules, in both blood and tumor samples.

Before undergoing thyroid surgery, none of the patients had been given any kind of treatment. Patient clinical samples collected from about 2011 to 2018 were retrospectively analysed using T-cell receptor beta sequencing. The sample comprised blood. This clonotype originated in a female donor with papillary thyroid cancer or a benign thyroid nodule (not recorded which). Some clones in this sample may be carry-over from other donors' samples. The rearranged chain carries TRBV4-1 and TRBJ1-5, with 11 bases matching TRBD1. CDR3 reads: CASSPGQGAGGQPQHF. In nucleotides, the sequence is TGCGCCAGCAGCCCTGGACAGGGGGCGGGGGGTCAGCCCCAGCATTTT.